A single sample gave rise to the 21 T cell receptor beta chains below, sequenced in a study of blood T cell repertoires in COVID-19 (dated by TCRdb to the early 2020s). The library was produced with the immunoSEQ multiplex PCR assay. Drawn from immuneACCESS, this table holds only the in-frame rearrangements with V and J called that TCRdb kept. Clones are partly lost; checked studies trace under half to an unresolved V gene and leave the rest unexplained. In all, the sample holds over 85,000 clones, and 76% of those were seen once. Jointly, the top ten make up about 3.8% of the sample. The sample was peripheral blood. The receptors stem from a woman aged 80 or over with acute or convalescent COVID-19.

This chain uses TRBV30 with TRBJ1-4, with TRBD1 matching over 9 bases. Germline loops: CDR1 GTSNPN, CDR2 SVGIG (reference sequence). The CDR3 spans 17 residues. The junction had 12 bases not matched to a gene; V was cut back by 3 bases and J by 4 bases. The CDR3 sequence: CAWSWMDRGELNEKLFF. Written as DNA, the CDR3 is TGTGCCTGGAGCTGGATGGACAGGGGAGAACTTAATGAAAAACTGTTTTTT.

V and J are TRBV4-2 and TRBJ2-7, with D possibly TRBD1 on 5 matching bases. The CDR3 has 14 amino acids. Trimming pared 4 bases from V and 0 bases from J, leaving 10 bases between. CDR1 and CDR2 from the germline V gene are LGHNA and YNFKEQ. The CDR3 reads CASSPTDPSYEQYF. The CDR3, as DNA: TGTGCCAGCAGCCCGACAGATCCCTCCTACGAGCAGTACTTC.

This chain links TRBV7-2 with TRBJ1-2; the D gene is possibly TRBD1 (6 bases). The CDR3 loop spans 13 amino acids. Trimming took off 5 bases at V and 6 bases at J, with 13 bases between the two ends. The V gene's germline CDR1 is SGHTA and CDR2 FQGNSA. CDR3 sequence reads: CASSRGQLDGYTF. CDR3 bases: TGTGCCAGCAGCCGAGGACAGTTAGATGGCTACACCTTC.

The J gene is TRBJ2-1, the V gene TRBV15; D is possibly TRBD1 (5 bases). The V gene's germline CDR1 is LNHNV and CDR2 YYDKDF (reference sequence). Trimming took off 1 base at V and 6 bases at J, with 10 bases between the two ends. The CDR3 has 14 residues. The CDR3 DNA follows: TGTGCCACCAGCAGAGTAGGCAGGGCCAATGAGCAGTTCTTC. The encoded protein is CATSRVGRANEQFF.

This CDR3 is CASSTLDSYEQYF. In DNA form, the CDR3 reads TGTGCCAGTAGTACTCTAGACAGCTACGAGCAGTACTTC. The genes are TRBV19 and TRBJ2-7, with D possibly matching TRBD1 (5 bases). This CDR3 is built from 13 residues. Trimming took 4 bases from V and 3 from J, leaving 10 bases between them. The germline V gene encodes CDR1 LNHDA and CDR2 SQIVND (reference sequence).

J is TRBJ2-3 and V is TRBV2; 10 bases are shared with TRBD1. Germline trimming cut 5 bases from V and 4 bases from J; bases unmatched to any gene: 3. The germline V gene has CDR1 SNHLY and CDR2 FYNNEI. The CDR3 has 14 residues. The CDR3 loop is CASSRDRGSDTQYF. The CDR3 DNA reads TGTGCCAGCAGTCGGGACAGGGGATCAGATACGCAGTATTTT. The whole variable domain, remainder taken from reference TRBV2 and TRBJ2-3, is EPEVTQTPSHQVTQMGQEVILRCVPISNHLYFYWYRQILGQKVEFLVSFYNNEISEKSEIFDDQFSVERPDGSNFTLKIRSTKLEDSAMYFCASSRDRGSDTQYFGPGTRLTVL.

The DNA of the CDR3 is TGTGCCAGCAGCCAAGGGGTCGCAGGTCTGCAGCCCTACGAGCAGTACTTC. It codes for CASSQGVAGLQPYEQYF. The J gene is TRBJ2-7, the V gene TRBV3-1 (or the pseudogene TRBV3-2); D is ambiguous. CDR3 length equals 17 residues. The V and J ends lost 1 base and 2 bases respectively, with 18 bases between them. Germline V lookup: CDR1 LGHDT, CDR2 YNNKEL (reference sequence).

This sequence joins TRBV4-2 and TRBJ1-5; TRBD1 matches 10 bases. This CDR3 contains 18 residues. The J segment lost 1 base and the V segment lost 1 base, leaving 7 bases of the junction unmatched. Germline V gives CDR1 LGHNA, CDR2 YNFKEQ. CDR3 DNA sequence: TGTGCCAGCAGCCAAGCCGGACAGGGGGAATTGAGCAATCAGCCCCAGCATTTT. Its protein product is CASSQAGQGELSNQPQHF.

The chain carries TRBV10-2 and TRBJ1-4; possibly TRBD1 for D (5 bases). Germline CDR1 is WSHSY and CDR2 is SAAADI. This CDR3 has 13 amino acids. Deletions cut 1 base from V and 5 bases from J, with 5 bases between. The CDR3 DNA reads as TGCGCCAGCAGTGAGTACAGGAATGAAAAACTGTTTTTT. This gives the protein CASSEYRNEKLFF.

This clone was counted ten times or more. The chain recombines TRBV19 with TRBJ2-5; 10 bases are a match to TRBD2. The trim removed 11 bases at V and 0 bases at J, leaving 12 bases unmatched. The CDR3 contains 16 residues. Germline loops: CDR1 LNHDA, CDR2 SQIVND (reference sequence). CDR3 loop: CAYNRLAGDYQETQYF. Written as DNA, the CDR3 is TGTGCCTATAATAGGCTAGCGGGGGATTACCAAGAGACCCAGTACTTC.

The chain couples TRBV10-3 to TRBJ1-2, with TRBD1 matching over 7 bases. With 10 bases clipped from V and 6 bases from J, the junction kept 14 bases outside the gene matches. This CDR3 region has 14 residues. Looked up from germline, CDR1 is ENHRY and CDR2 is SYGVKD. CDR3 region: CANSQGRTGDGYTF. CDR3 bases: TGTGCCAATTCACAGGGGAGGACGGGTGATGGCTACACCTTC.

V and J are TRBV21-1 and TRBJ1-2. TRBV21-1 is reported as a pseudogene. The CDR3 has 14 amino acids. As DNA, the CDR3 is TGTGCCAGCAGCCAAGAACGGGGTGTCTTCGGCTACACCTTC. The encoded protein is CASSQERGVFGYTF.

The chain couples TRBV7-2 to TRBJ2-3, with 11 bases lining up with TRBD2. The CDR3 is 15 amino acids. V lost 6 bases and J lost 4; bases outside the gene matches: 6. Germline CDR1 reads SGHTA; CDR2 reads FQGNSA. The CDR3 reads CASRLSGRAADTQYF. The CDR3 DNA is TGTGCCAGCAGACTTAGCGGGAGGGCAGCAGATACGCAGTATTTT.

The chain uses TRBV28 and TRBJ2-1; 14 nucleotides match TRBD2. V lost 3 bases, J lost 6 bases, and 19 bases stayed unmatched. CDR3 length: 21 residues. Germline V gene data show CDR1 as MDHEN and CDR2 as SYDVKM. The CDR3 DNA reads as TGTGCCAGCAGTTTCGTGACTAGCGGGAGGGCCGAGTCCTACCTTCGCAATGAGCAGTTCTTC. Translating gives CASSFVTSGRAESYLRNEQFF.

The rearrangement links TRBV6-1 to TRBJ2-5; 7 nucleotides line up with TRBD2. The germline CDR1 and CDR2 sequences are MNHNS and SASEGT. J lost 5 bases, V lost 2 bases, and 2 bases had no gene match. The CDR3 is made up of 13 amino acids. The CDR3 bases are TGTGCCAGCAGTGAAACTAGCGCGGAGACCCAGTACTTC. It codes for CASSETSAETQYF.

This clone occurred once. The same CDR3 arises from other DNA sequences in this sample as well. CDR3 nucleotides: TGTGCCAGCAGTTTGTCGGGTGCAACTAATGAAAAACTGTTTTTT. This encodes CASSLSGATNEKLFF. This sequence joins TRBV28 and TRBJ1-4; D gene unclear. Germline CDR1 reads MDHEN; CDR2 reads SYDVKM. CDR3 length: 15 amino acids. V was pared by 3 bases and J by 0 bases, with 8 bases between.

This clone was seen once. The CDR3 spells CAISEPPGVGFTEAFF. The CDR3 region has the DNA TGTGCCATCAGTGAGCCGCCCGGAGTGGGTTTCACTGAAGCTTTCTTT. The chain links TRBV10-3 to TRBJ1-1, with D uncertain. CDR3 length equals 16 residues. CDR1 ENHRY and CDR2 SYGVKD come from the germline V gene. V lost 2 bases, J lost 4 bases, and 17 bases lay in between.

The rearrangement joins TRBV5-1 to TRBJ1-1; D is unresolved. Per the germline V gene, CDR1 is SGHRS and CDR2 is YFSETQ. Trimming pared 5 bases from V and 4 bases from J, leaving 15 bases between. The CDR3 sequence is 14 residues long. CDR3 sequence reads: CASRNVVGGTEAFF. The DNA for the CDR3 is TGCGCCAGCAGAAATGTAGTAGGAGGCACTGAAGCTTTCTTT.

This clone was seen a few times. This chain uses TRBV15 with TRBJ2-2, with D maybe TRBD1 (5 bases). The germline V gene has CDR1 LNHNV and CDR2 YYDKDF (reference sequence). CDR3 length: 14 residues. The V end was cut by 2 bases, the J end by 7 bases, with 11 bases between. The CDR3 region is CATSRQGHGGELFF. The CDR3 nucleotides read TGTGCCACCAGCAGACAGGGCCATGGCGGGGAGCTGTTTTTT. The variable domain in full, completed from reference TRBV15 and TRBJ2-2, reads DAMVIQNPRYQVTQFGKPVTLSCSQTLNHNVMYWYQQKSSQAPKLLFHYYDKDFNNEADTPDNFQSRRPNTSFCFLDIRSPGLGDTAMYLCATSRQGHGGELFFGEGSRLTVL.

CDR3 sequence: CASSRQLANYGYTF. Written as DNA, the CDR3 is TGTGCCAGCAGCCGACAGTTAGCTAACTATGGCTACACCTTC. V and J are TRBV5-6 and TRBJ1-2; TRBD1 is a possible D gene (5 bases). This CDR3 is 14 amino acids long. V was pared by 4 bases and J by 0 bases, with 10 bases between. The germline V gene encodes CDR1 SGHDT and CDR2 YYEEEE.

The chain employs TRBV5-5 and TRBJ1-5; 8 bases fit TRBD1. The CDR3 spans 14 residues. Germline CDR1 SGHKS, CDR2 YYEKEE (reference sequence). The V and J ends lost 4 bases and 4 bases, in that order; junction bases with no gene match: 4. The chain's CDR3 is CASSPDRVNQPQHF. The CDR3 bases are TGTGCCAGCAGCCCGGACAGGGTAAATCAGCCCCAGCATTTT.